The source of this T cell receptor beta chain is a study of cytomegalovirus exposure and HLA in healthy donors. Broader study findings: In a later analysis, most CMV-associated TCR beta chains appeared HLA-restricted. Researchers had no immune exposure information except CMV serostatus available. Trimming of TCR beta V- and J-genes showed a link, identified in a later analysis, to a missense DCLRE1C variant. The classifier was said to identify cytomegalovirus status with high specificity and sensitivity.

Concerning this clone itself: What it binds is not known.

The CDR3 has 13 amino acids. With V trimmed by 5 bases and J by 11 bases, 12 bases remained unmatched. Germline loops: CDR1 KGHSH, CDR2 LQKENI. Primers included in the PCR were 60 Vbeta and 13 Jbeta primers. Produced via immunoSEQ multiplex PCR; TCRdb's table is partial and in-frame only. Of some 120,000 clones in the sample, roughly 80% were seen once. Sequenced sample: PBMCs. The clonotype originates from a young woman in good health and CMV-seronegative. The chain joins TRBV18 to TRBJ2-7; 7 nucleotides line up with TRBD1. CDR3: CASSFDRAGRKYF. CDR3 sequence (DNA): TGTGCCAGCTCATTCGACAGGGCTGGGAGAAAGTACTTC.